This TCR beta chain comes out of a study of radiation and T cells in renal cell carcinoma. This clone showed up just once. Treatment noted: treatment-naive control, cytoreductive nephrectomy. V shed 1 base and J shed 1 base, with 12 bases lying between them. The CDR3 is 16 residues long. Per the germline V gene, CDR1 is SGDLS and CDR2 is YYNGEE. TCRdb's table, derived via immunoSEQ multiplex PCR, lists solely in-frame clones and lacks some. The table lists fewer than 15,000 clones, about 65% of them singletons. The chain couples TRBV9 to TRBJ2-1; possible D gene TRBD1, 5 bases. This TCR came from an elderly woman with renal cell carcinoma. Sequenced material: tumor tissue, taken from a patient whose treatment was nephrectomy without radiotherapy. The CDR3 region has the DNA TGTGCCAGCAGCGTATACGCAGGGCGGTCCTACAATGAGCAGTTCTTC. Translated, it gives CASSVYAGRSYNEQFF. Full variable domain (outside the CDR3, taken from reference TRBV9 and TRBJ2-1): DSGVTQTPKHLITATGQRVTLRCSPRSGDLSVYWYQQSLDQGLQFLIQYYNGEERAKGNILERFSAQQFPDLHSELNLSSLELGDSALYFCASSVYAGRSYNEQFFGPGTRLTVL.